A single sample is the source of the 2 T cell receptor beta chains below, sequenced in a study of human T cells and chemical hapten exposure. The treatment was: therapeutic diphenylcyclopropenone sensitization with weekly scalp DPC. During construction of the library, unique molecular identifiers were attached to individual cDNA molecules for quantitative, reproducible TCR counting. TCRdb redid the calling of the reads with MiXCR, one entry per CDR3 protein. The table lists approximately 4,000 distinct CDR3 sequences, 45% to 50% of them singletons, with 3.5% in the top ten. This specimen was whole blood, taken before DPC sensitization or 2, 6, or about 24 weeks after (not recorded which). These receptors originate from an adult with alopecia areata. Some clones in this sample may be carry-over from other donors' samples. This table probably holds off-target reads from a library built for another chain.

A single count supports this clonotype. The chain carries TRBV28 and TRBJ2-5; the match to TRBD1 covers 7 bases. Trimming removed 6 bases from V and 0 bases from J; junction bases left unmatched: 7. Per the germline V gene, CDR1 is MDHEN and CDR2 is SYDVKM. This CDR3 has 15 amino acids. CDR3 nucleotides: TGTGCCAGCAGCCGGGACAGAGAGTACCAAGAGACCCAGTACTTC. Its protein is CASSRDREYQETQYF. Full variable domain (outside the CDR3, taken from reference TRBV28 and TRBJ2-5): DVKVTQSSRYLVKRTGEKVFLECVQDMDHENMFWYRQDPGLGLRLIYFSYDVKMKEKGDIPEGYSVSREKKERFSLILESASTNQTSMYLCASSRDREYQETQYFGPGTRLLVL.

The V call is TRBV12-3 or TRBV12-4, the J call TRBJ2-3, with TRBD2 matching over 11 bases. The CDR3 has 14 amino acids. Trimming took 7 bases from V and 4 from J; bases not matched to a gene: 4. Written as DNA, the CDR3 is TGTGCCAGCATAAAACTAGCGGGAGCAGATACGCAGTATTTT. Its protein is CASIKLAGADTQYF.